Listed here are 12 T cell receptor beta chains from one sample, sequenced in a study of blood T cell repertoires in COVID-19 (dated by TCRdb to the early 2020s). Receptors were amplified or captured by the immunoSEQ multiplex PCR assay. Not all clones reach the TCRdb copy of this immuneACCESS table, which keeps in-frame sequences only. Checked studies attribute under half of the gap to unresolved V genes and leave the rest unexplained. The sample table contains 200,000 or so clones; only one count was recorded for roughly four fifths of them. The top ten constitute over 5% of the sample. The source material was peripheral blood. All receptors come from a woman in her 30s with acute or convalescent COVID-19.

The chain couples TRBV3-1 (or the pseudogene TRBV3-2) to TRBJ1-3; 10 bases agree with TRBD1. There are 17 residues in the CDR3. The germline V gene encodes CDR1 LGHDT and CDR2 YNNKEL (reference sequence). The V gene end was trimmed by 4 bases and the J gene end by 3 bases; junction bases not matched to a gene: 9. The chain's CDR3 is CASSPPGQGSRGNTIYF. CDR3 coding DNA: TGTGCCAGCAGCCCCCCGGGACAGGGGAGTCGTGGAAACACCATATATTTT.

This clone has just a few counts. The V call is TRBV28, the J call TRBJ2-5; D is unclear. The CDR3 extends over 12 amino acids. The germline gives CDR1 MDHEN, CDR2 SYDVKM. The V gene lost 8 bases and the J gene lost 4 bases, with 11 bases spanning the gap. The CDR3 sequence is CASEVELETQYF. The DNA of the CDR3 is TGTGCCAGCGAGGTGGAATTAGAGACCCAGTACTTC.

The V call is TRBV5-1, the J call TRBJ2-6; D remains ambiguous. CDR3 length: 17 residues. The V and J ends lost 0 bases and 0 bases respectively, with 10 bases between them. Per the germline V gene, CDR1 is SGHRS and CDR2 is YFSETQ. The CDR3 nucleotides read TGCGCCAGCAGCTTGGGAACAATCAGCTCTGGGGCCAACGTCCTGACTTTC. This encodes CASSLGTISSGANVLTF.

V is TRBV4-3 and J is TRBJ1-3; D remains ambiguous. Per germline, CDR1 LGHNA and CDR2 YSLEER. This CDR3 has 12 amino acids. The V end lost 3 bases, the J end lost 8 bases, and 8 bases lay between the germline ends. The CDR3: CASSHLGDTIYF. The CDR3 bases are TGCGCCAGCAGCCATCTAGGAGACACCATATATTTT.

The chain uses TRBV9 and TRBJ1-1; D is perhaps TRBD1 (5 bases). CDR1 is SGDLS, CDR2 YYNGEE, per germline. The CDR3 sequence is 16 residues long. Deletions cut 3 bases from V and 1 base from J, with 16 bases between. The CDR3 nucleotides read TGTGCCAGCAGCGCTAGCGGGGGACGAGGGAACACTGAAGCTTTCTTT. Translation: CASSASGGRGNTEAFF.

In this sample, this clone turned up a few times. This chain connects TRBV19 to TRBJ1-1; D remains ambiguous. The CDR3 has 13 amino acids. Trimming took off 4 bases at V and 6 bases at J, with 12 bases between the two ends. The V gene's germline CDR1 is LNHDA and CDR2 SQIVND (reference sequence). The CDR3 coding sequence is TGTGCCAGTAGTAGTCCCCTCGGGTCTGAAGCTTTCTTT. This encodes CASSSPLGSEAFF.

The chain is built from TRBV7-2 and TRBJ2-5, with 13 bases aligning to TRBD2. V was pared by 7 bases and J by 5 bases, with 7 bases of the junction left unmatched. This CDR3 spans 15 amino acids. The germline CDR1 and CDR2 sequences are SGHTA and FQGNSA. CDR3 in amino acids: CASILAGGRWETQYF. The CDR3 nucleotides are TGTGCCAGCATACTAGCGGGGGGGCGATGGGAGACCCAGTACTTC.

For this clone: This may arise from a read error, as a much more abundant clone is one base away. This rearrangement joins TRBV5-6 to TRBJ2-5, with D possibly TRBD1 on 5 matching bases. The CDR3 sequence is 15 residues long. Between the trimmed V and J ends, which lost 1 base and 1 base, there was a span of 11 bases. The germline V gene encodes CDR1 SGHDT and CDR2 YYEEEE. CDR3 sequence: CASSLTGRSQETQYF. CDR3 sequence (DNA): TGTGCCAGCAGCTTGACAGGAAGAAGCCAAGAGACCCAGTACTTC.

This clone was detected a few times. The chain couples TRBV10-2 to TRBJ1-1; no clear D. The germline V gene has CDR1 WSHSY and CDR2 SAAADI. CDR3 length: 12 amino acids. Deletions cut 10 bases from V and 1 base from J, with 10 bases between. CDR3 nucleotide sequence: TGCGCCACCGCGGATGGGAACACTGAAGCTTTCTTT. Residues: CATADGNTEAFF.

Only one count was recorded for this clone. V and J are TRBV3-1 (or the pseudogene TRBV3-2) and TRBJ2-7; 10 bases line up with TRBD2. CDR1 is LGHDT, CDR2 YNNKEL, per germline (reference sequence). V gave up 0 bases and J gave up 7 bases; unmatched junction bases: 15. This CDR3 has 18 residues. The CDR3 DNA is TGTGCCAGCAGCCAAGATTTGTTGAGGGGAAAACTAGCGGGAGAGCAGTACTTC. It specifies CASSQDLLRGKLAGEQYF.

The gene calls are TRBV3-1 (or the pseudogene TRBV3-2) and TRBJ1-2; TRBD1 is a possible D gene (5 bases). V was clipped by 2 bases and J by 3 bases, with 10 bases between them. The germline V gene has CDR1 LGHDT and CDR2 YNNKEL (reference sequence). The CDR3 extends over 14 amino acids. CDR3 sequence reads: CASSQQGKHYGYTF. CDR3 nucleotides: TGTGCCAGCAGCCAACAGGGAAAACACTATGGCTACACCTTC.

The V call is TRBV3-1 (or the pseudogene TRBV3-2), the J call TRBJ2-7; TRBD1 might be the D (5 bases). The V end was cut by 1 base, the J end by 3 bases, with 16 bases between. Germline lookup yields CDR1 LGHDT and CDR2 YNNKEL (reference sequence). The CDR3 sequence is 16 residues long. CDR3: CASSQAAFFRVYEQYF. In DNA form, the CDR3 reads TGTGCCAGCAGCCAAGCGGCGTTCTTCAGGGTCTACGAGCAGTACTTC.